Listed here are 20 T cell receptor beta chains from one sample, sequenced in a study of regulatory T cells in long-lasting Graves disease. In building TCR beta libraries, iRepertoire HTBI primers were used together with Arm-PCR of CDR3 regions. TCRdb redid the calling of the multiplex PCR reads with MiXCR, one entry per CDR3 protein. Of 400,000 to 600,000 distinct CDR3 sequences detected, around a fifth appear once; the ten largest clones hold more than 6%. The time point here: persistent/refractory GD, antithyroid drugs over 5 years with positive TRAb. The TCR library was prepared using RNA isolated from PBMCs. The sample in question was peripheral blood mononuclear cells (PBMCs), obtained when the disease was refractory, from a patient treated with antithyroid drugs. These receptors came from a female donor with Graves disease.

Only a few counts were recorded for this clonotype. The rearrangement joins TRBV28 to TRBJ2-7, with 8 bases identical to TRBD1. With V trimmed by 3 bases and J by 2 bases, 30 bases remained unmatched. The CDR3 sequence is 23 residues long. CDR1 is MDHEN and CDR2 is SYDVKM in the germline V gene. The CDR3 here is CASSFPVPVPGQEIPGPTYEQYF. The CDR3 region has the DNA TGTGCCAGCAGTTTCCCCGTCCCGGTCCCGGGACAGGAGATTCCGGGACCAACCTACGAGCAGTACTTC.

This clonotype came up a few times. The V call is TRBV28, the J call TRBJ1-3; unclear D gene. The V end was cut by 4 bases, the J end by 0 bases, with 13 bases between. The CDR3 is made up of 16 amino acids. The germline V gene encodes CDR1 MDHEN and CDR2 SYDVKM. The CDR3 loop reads CASSSRGFYSGNTIYF. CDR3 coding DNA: TGTGCCAGCAGTTCCCGTGGGTTTTACTCTGGAAACACCATATATTTT.

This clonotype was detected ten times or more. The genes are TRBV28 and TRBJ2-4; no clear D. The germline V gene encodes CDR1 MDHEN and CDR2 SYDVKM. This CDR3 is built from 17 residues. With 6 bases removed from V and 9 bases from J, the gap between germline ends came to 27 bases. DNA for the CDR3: TGTGCCAGCAGGCCGCCCTTGACGGGCCTATCGTTGGGCATTCAGTACTTC. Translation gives CASRPPLTGLSLGIQYF. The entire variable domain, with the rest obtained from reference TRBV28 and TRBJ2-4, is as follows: DVKVTQSSRYLVKRTGEKVFLECVQDMDHENMFWYRQDPGLGLRLIYFSYDVKMKEKGDIPEGYSVSREKKERFSLILESASTNQTSMYLCASRPPLTGLSLGIQYFGAGTRLSVL.

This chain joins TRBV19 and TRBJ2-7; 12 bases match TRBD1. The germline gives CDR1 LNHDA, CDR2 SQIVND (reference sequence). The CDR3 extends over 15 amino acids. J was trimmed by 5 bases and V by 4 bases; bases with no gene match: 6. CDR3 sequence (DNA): TGTGCCAGTAGTACTCCGGGACAGGGGGCCAACGAGCAGTACTTC. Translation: CASSTPGQGANEQYF.

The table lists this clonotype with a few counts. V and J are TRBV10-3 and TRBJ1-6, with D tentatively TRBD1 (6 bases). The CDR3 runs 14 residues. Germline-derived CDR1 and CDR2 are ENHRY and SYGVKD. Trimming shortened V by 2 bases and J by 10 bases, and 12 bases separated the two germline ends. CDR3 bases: TGTGCCATCAGTGAGGCCCAGGGGCCCTCACCCCTCCACTTT. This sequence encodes CAISEAQGPSPLHF.

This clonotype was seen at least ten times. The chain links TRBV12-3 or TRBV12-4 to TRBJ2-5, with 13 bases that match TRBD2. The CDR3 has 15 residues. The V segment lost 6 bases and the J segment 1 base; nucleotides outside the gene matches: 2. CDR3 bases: TGTGCCAGCAGACTAGCGGGGGGGCCCCAAGAGACCCAGTACTTC. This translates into CASRLAGGPQETQYF.

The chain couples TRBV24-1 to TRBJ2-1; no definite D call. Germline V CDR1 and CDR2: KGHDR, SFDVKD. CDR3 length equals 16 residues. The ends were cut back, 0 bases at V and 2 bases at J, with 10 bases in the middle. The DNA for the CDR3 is TGTGCCACCAGTGATTTGGGACCGAGCCCCTACAATGAGCAGTTCTTC. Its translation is CATSDLGPSPYNEQFF.

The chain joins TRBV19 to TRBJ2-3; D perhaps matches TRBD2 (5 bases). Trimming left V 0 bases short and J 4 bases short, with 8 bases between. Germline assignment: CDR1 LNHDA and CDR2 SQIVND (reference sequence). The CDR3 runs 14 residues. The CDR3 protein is CASSIESSADTQYF. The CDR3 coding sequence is TGTGCCAGTAGTATAGAGAGTAGCGCAGATACGCAGTATTTT. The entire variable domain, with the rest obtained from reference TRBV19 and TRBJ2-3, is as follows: DGGITQSPKYLFRKEGQNVTLSCEQNLNHDAMYWYRQDPGQGLRLIYYSQIVNDFQKGDIAEGYSVSREKKESFPLTVTSAQKNPTAFYLCASSIESSADTQYFGPGTRLTVL.

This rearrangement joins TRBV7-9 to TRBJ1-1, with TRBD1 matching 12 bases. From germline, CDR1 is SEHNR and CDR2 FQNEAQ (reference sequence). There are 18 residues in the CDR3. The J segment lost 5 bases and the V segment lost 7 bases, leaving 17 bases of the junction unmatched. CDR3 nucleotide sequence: TGTGCCAGCACCCCAGGGCCGGGACAGGGGGCTCGAGATACTGAAGCTTTCTTT. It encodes CASTPGPGQGARDTEAFF.

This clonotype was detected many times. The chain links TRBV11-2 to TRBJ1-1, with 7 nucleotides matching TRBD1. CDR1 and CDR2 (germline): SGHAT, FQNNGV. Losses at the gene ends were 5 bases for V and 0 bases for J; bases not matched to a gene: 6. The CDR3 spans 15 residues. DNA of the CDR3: TGTGCCAGCAGCCAGGGGGGGCAGGTGAACACTGAAGCTTTCTTT. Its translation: CASSQGGQVNTEAFF.

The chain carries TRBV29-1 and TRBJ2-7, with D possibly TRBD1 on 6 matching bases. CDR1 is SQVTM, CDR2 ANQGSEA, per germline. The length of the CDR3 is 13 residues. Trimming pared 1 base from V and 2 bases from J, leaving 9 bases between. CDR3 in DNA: TGCAGCGTTGAAGGGACAGAAACCTACGAGCAGTACTTC. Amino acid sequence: CSVEGTETYEQYF.

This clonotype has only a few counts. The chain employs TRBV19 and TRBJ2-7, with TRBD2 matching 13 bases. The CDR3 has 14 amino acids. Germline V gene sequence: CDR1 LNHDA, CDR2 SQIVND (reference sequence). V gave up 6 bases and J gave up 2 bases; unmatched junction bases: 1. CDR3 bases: TGTGCCAGTAGCGGACTAGCGGGGGCCTACGAGCAGTACTTC. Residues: CASSGLAGAYEQYF.

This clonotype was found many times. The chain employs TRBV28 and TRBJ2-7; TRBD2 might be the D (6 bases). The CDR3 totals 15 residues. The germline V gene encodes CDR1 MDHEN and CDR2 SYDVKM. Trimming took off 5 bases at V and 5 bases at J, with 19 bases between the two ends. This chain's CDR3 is CASSDPTSTRNEQYF. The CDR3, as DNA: TGTGCCAGCAGTGATCCGACTAGTACTCGCAACGAGCAGTACTTC.

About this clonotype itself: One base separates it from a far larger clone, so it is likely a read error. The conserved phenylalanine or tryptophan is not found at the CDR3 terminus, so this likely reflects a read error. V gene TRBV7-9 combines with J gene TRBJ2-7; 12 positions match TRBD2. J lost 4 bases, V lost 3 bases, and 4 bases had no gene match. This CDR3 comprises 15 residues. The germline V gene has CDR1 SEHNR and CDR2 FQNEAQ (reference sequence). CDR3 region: CASSFLAGGLYEQYS. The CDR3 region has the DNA TGTGCCAGCAGCTTTCTAGCGGGAGGGTTATACGAGCAGTACTCC.

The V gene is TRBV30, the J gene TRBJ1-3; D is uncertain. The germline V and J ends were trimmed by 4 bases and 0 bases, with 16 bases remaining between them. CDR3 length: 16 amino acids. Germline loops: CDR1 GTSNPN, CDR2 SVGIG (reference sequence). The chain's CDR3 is CAWMTNGRSSGNTIYF. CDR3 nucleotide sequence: TGTGCCTGGATGACCAACGGGCGAAGCTCTGGAAACACCATATATTTT.

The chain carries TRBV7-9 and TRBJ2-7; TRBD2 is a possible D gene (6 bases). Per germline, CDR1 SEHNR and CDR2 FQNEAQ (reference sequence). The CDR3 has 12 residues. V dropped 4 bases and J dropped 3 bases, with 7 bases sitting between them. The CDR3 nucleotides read TGTGCCAGCAGCTGGGACTTCTACGAGCAGTACTTC. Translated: CASSWDFYEQYF.

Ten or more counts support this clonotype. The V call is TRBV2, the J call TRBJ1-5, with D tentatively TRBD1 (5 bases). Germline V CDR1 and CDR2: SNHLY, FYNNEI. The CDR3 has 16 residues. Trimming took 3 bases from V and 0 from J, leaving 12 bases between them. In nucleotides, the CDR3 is TGTGCCAGCAGTGATCTAGGACATTATAGCAATCAGCCCCAGCATTTT. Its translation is CASSDLGHYSNQPQHF. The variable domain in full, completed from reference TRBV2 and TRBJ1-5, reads EPEVTQTPSHQVTQMGQEVILRCVPISNHLYFYWYRQILGQKVEFLVSFYNNEISEKSEIFDDQFSVERPDGSNFTLKIRSTKLEDSAMYFCASSDLGHYSNQPQHFGDGTRLSIL.

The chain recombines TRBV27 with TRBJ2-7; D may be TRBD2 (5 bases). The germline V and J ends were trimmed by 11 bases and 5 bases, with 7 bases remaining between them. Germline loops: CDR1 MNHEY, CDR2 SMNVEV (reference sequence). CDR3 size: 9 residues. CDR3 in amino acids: CAVGDEQYF. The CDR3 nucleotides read TGTGCCGTCGGGGACGAGCAGTACTTC.

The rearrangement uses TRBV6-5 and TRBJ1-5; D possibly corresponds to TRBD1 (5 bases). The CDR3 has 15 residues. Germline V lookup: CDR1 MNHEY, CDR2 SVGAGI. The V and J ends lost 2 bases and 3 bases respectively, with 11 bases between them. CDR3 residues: CASSYAGTHNQPQHF. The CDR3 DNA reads TGTGCCAGCAGTTACGCCGGGACTCACAATCAGCCCCAGCATTTT.

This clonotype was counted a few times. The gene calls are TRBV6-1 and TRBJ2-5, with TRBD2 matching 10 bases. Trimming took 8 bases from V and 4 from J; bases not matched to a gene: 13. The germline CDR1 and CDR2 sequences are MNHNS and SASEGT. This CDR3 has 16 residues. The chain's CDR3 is CASDRGGTSVSETQYF. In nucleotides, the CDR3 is TGTGCCAGCGACAGAGGCGGGACTAGCGTTTCAGAGACCCAGTACTTC.